A selection of T cell receptor beta chains follows, all from one sample in a study of shared clonotypes between healthy human individuals. Only in-frame clones appear in the TCRdb table, and some are missing; sequencing was by immunoSEQ multiplex PCR. The sample shows 550,000 to 750,000 clones, 95% to 96% of them seen only once. The specimen was naive CD8+ T cells sorted from blood. These receptors all come from a woman aged 30 to 39 in good health. The CDR3 runs from the conserved cysteine through the conserved F or W. The order of the fields is CDR3 protein, V gene, J gene.

CDR3 protein: CASGPLWGSSYNEQFF
V gene: TRBV12-5
J gene: TRBJ2-1

CDR3 protein: CASSQDEADFYGYTF
V gene: TRBV4-1
J gene: TRBJ1-2

CDR3 protein: CASSPHYEQYF
V gene: TRBV28
J gene: TRBJ2-7

CDR3 protein: CASSDDVGYQETQYF
V gene: TRBV7-9
J gene: TRBJ2-5

CDR3 protein: CASSEASGRTGELFF
V gene: TRBV2
J gene: TRBJ2-2

CDR3 protein: CASSVGTDTEAFF
V gene: TRBV6-4
J gene: TRBJ1-1

CDR3 protein: CASSDAGVTQYF
V gene: TRBV6-1
J gene: TRBJ2-5

CDR3 protein: CATYRDSPNTGELFF
V gene: TRBV30
J gene: TRBJ2-2

CDR3 protein: CASKGIPNTEAFF
V gene: TRBV23-1
J gene: TRBJ1-1

CDR3 protein: CASSLDATPNTGELFF
V gene: TRBV7-8
J gene: TRBJ2-2

CDR3 protein: CSVEPRYTQYF
V gene: TRBV29-1
J gene: TRBJ2-3

CDR3 protein: CASSYGQGDPHYGYTF
V gene: TRBV28
J gene: TRBJ1-2

CDR3 protein: CASSGRMGQGGSIYGYTF
V gene: TRBV5-6
J gene: TRBJ1-2

CDR3 protein: CAVSIANEQFF
V gene: TRBV27
J gene: TRBJ2-1

CDR3 protein: CATSREAGTLDIQYF
V gene: TRBV15
J gene: TRBJ2-4

CDR3 protein: CASSDSLYSNQPQHF
V gene: TRBV4-2
J gene: TRBJ1-5

CDR3 protein: CASSFGQGATDTQYF
V gene: TRBV28
J gene: TRBJ2-3

CDR3 protein: CASSLDRGLSYEQYF
V gene: TRBV28
J gene: TRBJ2-7

CDR3 protein: CASRPGPYTEAFF
V gene: TRBV27
J gene: TRBJ1-1

CDR3 protein: CASSLIFVGDRDNGYTF
V gene: TRBV7-3
J gene: TRBJ1-2

CDR3 protein: CASSQVGEYEQYF
V gene: TRBV4-1
J gene: TRBJ2-7

CDR3 protein: CASSIPAGVGDTEAFF
V gene: TRBV19
J gene: TRBJ1-1

CDR3 protein: CASSYSSGNYYEQYF
V gene: TRBV5-1
J gene: TRBJ2-7

CDR3 protein: CASSLDLVGINTGELFF
V gene: TRBV5-1
J gene: TRBJ2-2

CDR3 protein: CASSDHQPQHF
V gene: TRBV2
J gene: TRBJ1-5

CDR3 protein: CASSVEGGADTQYF
V gene: TRBV9
J gene: TRBJ2-3

CDR3 protein: CASSFPLGDTQYF
V gene: TRBV27
J gene: TRBJ2-3

CDR3 protein: CASSNRDRGEPQHF
V gene: TRBV27
J gene: TRBJ1-5

CDR3 protein: CASSLRPNTEAFF
V gene: TRBV7-8
J gene: TRBJ1-1

CDR3 protein: CASSQDGAGVADTQYF
V gene: TRBV4-1
J gene: TRBJ2-3

CDR3 protein: CASSLVGGVDTEAFF
V gene: TRBV5-4
J gene: TRBJ1-1